This T cell receptor (beta chain) was sequenced for a study of blood T cells in healthy people across ages. Concerning this clonotype itself: What it binds is not known.

The CDR3 consists of 13 residues. The germline CDR1 and CDR2 sequences are DFQATT and SNEGSKA (reference sequence). V was clipped by 8 bases and J by 2 bases, with 10 bases between them. Study observations and caveats: Diversity of TCR beta per million T cells declined in a roughly linear way with age. Donor CMV status, an unknown factor, possibly confounded changes in expanded clonotypes.

Donors ranged from 6 to 90 years old and were healthy Caucasians in Russia. A second about 7 to 12 cycle PCR used barcoded and J-beta primers. Each cDNA was tagged by a template-switch adaptor containing 12 random nucleotides. From the 5' RACE reads, TCRdb called clonotypes with MiXCR, one entry per CDR3 protein. The table includes hundreds of thousands of distinct CDR3 sequences, roughly three fifths detected once. The sequence was collected from a man aged 60-69 years in good health. J is TRBJ1-6 and V is TRBV20-1; no clear D gene. The sequencing input was blood. The CDR3 loop is CSTKGPYNSPLHF. DNA of the CDR3: TGCAGTACCAAAGGCCCCTATAATTCACCCCTCCACTTT.